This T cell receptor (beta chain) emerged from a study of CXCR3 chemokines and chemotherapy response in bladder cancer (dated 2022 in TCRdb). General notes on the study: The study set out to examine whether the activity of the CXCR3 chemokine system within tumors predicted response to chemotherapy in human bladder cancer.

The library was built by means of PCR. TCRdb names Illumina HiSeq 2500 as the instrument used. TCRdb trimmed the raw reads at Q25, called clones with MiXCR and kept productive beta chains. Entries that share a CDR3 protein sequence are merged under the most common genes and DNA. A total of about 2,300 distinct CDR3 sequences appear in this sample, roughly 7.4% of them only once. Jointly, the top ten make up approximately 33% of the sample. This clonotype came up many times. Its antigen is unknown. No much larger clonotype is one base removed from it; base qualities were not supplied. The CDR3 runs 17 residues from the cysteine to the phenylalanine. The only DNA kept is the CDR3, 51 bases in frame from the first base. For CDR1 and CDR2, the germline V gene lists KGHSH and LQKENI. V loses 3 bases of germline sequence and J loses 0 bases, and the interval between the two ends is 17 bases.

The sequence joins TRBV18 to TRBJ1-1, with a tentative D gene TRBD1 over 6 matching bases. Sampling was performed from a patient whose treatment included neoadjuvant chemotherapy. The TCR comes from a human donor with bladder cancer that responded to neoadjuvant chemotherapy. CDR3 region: CASSPLPTGSMNTEAFF. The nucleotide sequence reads TGTGCCAGCTCACCCCTTCCGACAGGATCTATGAACACTGAAGCTTTCTTT.